Listed here are 6 T cell receptor beta chains from one sample, sequenced in a study of cytomegalovirus exposure and HLA in healthy donors. Clones were read by immunoSEQ multiplex PCR, and TCRdb kept only the in-frame ones, dropping some. This sample carries some 120,000 clones, 85% to 90% of them seen once, and the ten largest clones take 1.5% to 2%. The sequenced sample was PBMCs. The receptors derive from a woman aged 18-30 years in good health and CMV-seronegative.

The chain employs TRBV5-1 and TRBJ1-5; D is perhaps TRBD1 (5 bases). Trimming removed 3 bases at V and 0 bases at J, with 10 bases between. The CDR3 extends over 15 amino acids. Germline values: CDR1 SGHRS, CDR2 YFSETQ. Here the CDR3 reads CASSSTGNSNQPQHF. DNA of the CDR3: TGCGCCAGCAGCTCAACAGGAAATAGCAATCAGCCCCAGCATTTT.

CDR3 bases: TGTGCCAGCAGCTTCGCCCCGCAGGGCTCCTACAATGAGCAGTTCTTC. It specifies CASSFAPQGSYNEQFF. This sequence joins TRBV7-8 and TRBJ2-1, with D possibly TRBD1 on 5 matching bases. V was clipped by 3 bases and J by 0 bases, with 12 bases between them. The CDR3 is 16 amino acids. CDR1 and CDR2 (germline): SGHVS, FQNEAQ.

The chain employs TRBV9 and TRBJ1-1; 12 bases agree with TRBD1. V gave up 0 bases and J gave up 11 bases; unmatched junction bases: 8. The V gene's germline CDR1 is SGDLS and CDR2 YYNGEE. The CDR3 is made up of 15 amino acids. The CDR3 DNA sequence: TGTGCCAGCAGCGTAGCTACGGGACAGGGGGCGCCGGCTTTCTTT. Translating gives CASSVATGQGAPAFF.

This clone was recorded once. The chain recombines TRBV6-1 with TRBJ2-2; no firm D call. CDR1 MNHNS and CDR2 SASEGT come from the germline V gene. CDR3 length: 16 residues. V dropped 2 bases and J dropped 3 bases, with 13 bases sitting between them. CDR3 sequence (DNA): TGTGCCAGCAGTGAAAGACTGTTTTTCGACACCGGGGAGCTGTTTTTT. This translates into CASSERLFFDTGELFF.

This rearrangement joins TRBV27 to TRBJ1-2; a possible D gene is TRBD1 (5 bases). CDR3 length: 15 residues. Trimming took 1 base from V and 2 from J, leaving 11 bases between them. In germline, CDR1 is MNHEY, CDR2 SMNVEV (reference sequence). The CDR3 DNA reads TGTGCCAGCAGTTTATTCTCGGGGGTCAACTATGGCTACACCTTC. This codes for CASSLFSGVNYGYTF.

Note on this clone: The identical CDR3 is also encoded by other nucleotide sequences in the sample. The chain carries TRBV29-1 and TRBJ1-2; unclear D gene. V lost 0 bases, J lost 5 bases, and 7 bases lay in between. There are 12 residues in the CDR3. From germline, CDR1 is SQVTM and CDR2 ANQGSEA. In DNA form, the CDR3 reads TGCAGCGTTGAAGATGGGAGTTATGGCTACACCTTC. It translates to CSVEDGSYGYTF.